This note documents a single T cell receptor (beta chain) sequence. Its target is not known. This CDR3 is built from 14 residues. The germline V gene has CDR1 LNHNV and CDR2 YYDKDF (reference sequence). V was clipped by 8 bases and J by 3 bases, with 13 bases between them. The sample belongs to a study of radiotherapy plus CTLA-4 blockade in lung cancer. Study-level information: Objective responses were seen in about a sixth of patients, disease control in about 30%.

The study's findings and limits: Alongside interferon-beta, early blood T cell clone dynamics were reportedly the best predictor of response.

Assay used: immunoSEQ multiplex PCR; TCRdb lists only in-frame clones, some missing. The data show about 95,000 clones, 82% seen once. Material: peripheral blood, obtained from a patient treated with radiotherapy plus ipilimumab. The receptor comes from a human donor with non-small cell lung cancer who had a partial response to radiotherapy plus ipilimumab. The chain carries TRBV15 and TRBJ2-2, with TRBD1 as a possible D gene (5 bases). The CDR3 coding sequence is TGTGCCACCTCGGACACGCGACACACCGGGGAGCTGTTTTTT. It encodes CATSDTRHTGELFF.